The next 30 T cell receptor beta chains were all read from a single sample in a study of Ad26.COV2.S vaccination and SARS-CoV-2 variants. The treatment is: about 20 received Ad26.COV2.S at low or high dose, single or two shots; a few received placebo; per-sample allocation not given. At day 63 after the first vaccine or placebo injection, samples were drawn. Repertoires were generated with immunoSEQ multiplex PCR, while TCRdb's copy carries only in-frame clones and drops some. The top ten hold approximately 3.3% of the sample, which has more than 250,000 clones, about 90% seen once. The sample in question was peripheral blood, obtained in a trial of Ad26.COV2.S vaccine versus placebo. These receptors all come from a person between 18 and 65 years old who received the Ad26.COV2.S COVID-19 vaccine or a placebo.

V and J are TRBV15 and TRBJ1-6; D is unclear. V dropped 0 bases and J dropped 8 bases, with 5 bases sitting between them. The CDR3 consists of 13 residues. The germline V gene encodes CDR1 LNHNV and CDR2 YYDKDF (reference sequence). CDR3 sequence (DNA): TGTGCCACCAGCAGAGATGAGGATTCACCCCTCCACTTT. As protein: CATSRDEDSPLHF.

The chain is built from TRBV7-8 and TRBJ1-2; 7 bases align to TRBD1. There are 15 residues in the CDR3. After removal of 6 bases from V and 4 bases from J, the junction contained 11 bases not matched to a gene. Germline V gives CDR1 SGHVS, CDR2 FQNEAQ. The DNA of the CDR3 is TGTGCCAGCAGGCCCCTAGAGACAGGGATCTATGGCTACACCTTC. Amino acid sequence: CASRPLETGIYGYTF.

This clone was seen only once. The V gene is TRBV10-3, the J gene TRBJ2-7, with D perhaps matching TRBD2 (5 bases). V was trimmed by 0 bases and J by 3 bases, leaving 9 bases between them. CDR3 length: 14 amino acids. CDR1 is ENHRY and CDR2 is SYGVKD in the germline V gene. This chain's CDR3 is CAISESGEGYEQYF. As DNA, the CDR3 is TGTGCCATCAGTGAGTCGGGAGAGGGCTACGAGCAGTACTTC.

Remarks on this clone: In the same sample, other DNA sequences code for this CDR3. The rearrangement joins TRBV19 to TRBJ1-1; D not resolved. The CDR3 spans 12 residues. From germline, CDR1 is LNHDA and CDR2 SQIVND (reference sequence). Trimming left V 7 bases short and J 4 bases short, with 10 bases between. The CDR3 DNA reads as TGTGCCAGTACCGCCGGTGGCACTGAAGCTTTCTTT. It translates to CASTAGGTEAFF. Drawing the rest from reference TRBV19 and TRBJ1-1, the complete variable domain is DGGITQSPKYLFRKEGQNVTLSCEQNLNHDAMYWYRQDPGQGLRLIYYSQIVNDFQKGDIAEGYSVSREKKESFPLTVTSAQKNPTAFYLCASTAGGTEAFFGQGTRLTVV.

This clone was seen only once. The rearrangement uses TRBV28 and TRBJ2-1, with D unclear. Germline loops: CDR1 MDHEN, CDR2 SYDVKM. Deletions cut 2 bases from V and 5 bases from J, with 16 bases between. CDR3 length: 16 amino acids. The CDR3 loop is CASSLVWSTRDNEQFF. The CDR3 nucleotides read TGTGCCAGCAGTTTAGTATGGAGCACTCGTGACAATGAGCAGTTCTTC.

The V call is TRBV6-5, the J call TRBJ2-7; 8 bases fit TRBD2. CDR3 size: 13 residues. Trimming cost V 6 bases and J 4 bases; bases outside gene matches: 5. The germline V gene encodes CDR1 MNHEY and CDR2 SVGAGI. The CDR3 loop is CASSSGGSYEQYF. CDR3 coding DNA: TGTGCCAGCAGCTCGGGGGGGTCTTACGAGCAGTACTTC.

V is TRBV2 and J is TRBJ2-1; 9 nucleotides agree with TRBD1. CDR1 and CDR2 from the germline V gene are SNHLY and FYNNEI. V was clipped by 10 bases and J by 5 bases; unmatched bases: 6. This CDR3 has 13 residues. CDR3 sequence: CATSGQGNNEQFF. The CDR3 DNA reads TGTGCCACCTCGGGACAGGGCAACAATGAGCAGTTCTTC.

The V call is TRBV27, the J call TRBJ2-3; D might be TRBD1 or TRBD2, each matching 5 bases. The CDR3 has 16 residues. Germline-derived CDR1 and CDR2 are MNHEY and SMNVEV (reference sequence). Trimming shortened V by 6 bases and J by 7 bases, and 23 bases separated the two germline ends. Written as DNA, the CDR3 is TGTGCCAGCAGCCGCCTAGAGGGGCTAGTGCGGAATACGCAGTATTTT. Amino acid sequence: CASSRLEGLVRNTQYF.

V is TRBV19 and J is TRBJ1-6; D is unresolved. The CDR3 spans 15 residues. Germline CDR1 and CDR2: LNHDA and SQIVND (reference sequence). The V and J ends lost 0 bases and 9 bases respectively, with 12 bases between them. CDR3: CASSIDRATGSPLHF. The CDR3 region has the DNA TGTGCCAGTAGTATAGATAGGGCTACGGGTTCACCCCTCCACTTT.

The gene calls are TRBV6-2 or TRBV6-3 and TRBJ1-2; D is possibly TRBD1 (6 bases). There are 16 residues in the CDR3. Per the germline V gene, CDR1 is MNHEY and CDR2 is SVGEGT. Trimming pared 0 bases from V and 4 bases from J, leaving 15 bases between. The DNA for the CDR3 is TGTGCCAGCAGTTACTCGGGGGCCAGGGGCTCCTATGGCTACACCTTC. Protein product: CASSYSGARGSYGYTF.

The rearrangement uses TRBV28 and TRBJ1-2; 10 nucleotides align to TRBD1. V dropped 5 bases and J dropped 4; count of bases not matched to a gene: 19. Germline V CDR1 and CDR2: MDHEN, SYDVKM. The CDR3 sequence is 19 residues long. The CDR3 sequence: CASSLTPVPRQGAGYGYTF. CDR3 DNA: TGTGCCAGCAGTCTAACTCCGGTACCTAGACAGGGGGCCGGCTATGGCTACACCTTC.

This chain connects TRBV5-4 to TRBJ1-1; weak D call: TRBD1 (6 bases). Germline V gene data show CDR1 as SGHNT and CDR2 as YYREEE (reference sequence). V was shortened by 0 bases and J by 10 bases, with 19 bases between the two germline ends. The CDR3 loop spans 15 amino acids. CDR3 residues: CASSLVSGEVVGAFF. The CDR3 DNA follows: TGTGCCAGCAGCTTGGTTTCAGGGGAGGTCGTGGGAGCTTTCTTT.

V gene TRBV18 combines with J gene TRBJ1-1, with D unresolved. V lost 3 bases and J 1 base, leaving 9 bases between the germline ends. This CDR3 spans 14 amino acids. Germline V CDR1 and CDR2: KGHSH, LQKENI. The CDR3 reads CASSPTLQNTEAFF. For the CDR3, the DNA is TGTGCCAGCTCACCGACCCTTCAGAACACTGAAGCTTTCTTT.

This sequence joins TRBV2 and TRBJ2-6; perhaps TRBD2 as D (5 bases). This CDR3 spans 14 amino acids. CDR1 is SNHLY, CDR2 FYNNEI, per germline. V was shortened by 7 bases and J by 0 bases, with 7 bases between the two germline ends. CDR3 DNA: TGTGCCAGCAAGGAGGTCTCTGGGGCCAACGTCCTGACTTTC. Translating it yields CASKEVSGANVLTF.

CDR3 DNA: TGTGCCAGCACCCCATGGACGGGGGGGAGCTACGAGCAGTACTTC. Protein: CASTPWTGGSYEQYF. The chain employs TRBV6-2 or TRBV6-3 and TRBJ2-7, with 8 bases that match TRBD2. Trimming took 7 bases from V and 3 from J; bases not matched to a gene: 11. Germline V gene data show CDR1 as MNHEY and CDR2 as SVGEGT. The CDR3 extends over 15 amino acids.

This rearrangement joins TRBV19 to TRBJ2-1; D uncertain. The CDR3 covers 14 residues. Germline assignment: CDR1 LNHDA and CDR2 SQIVND (reference sequence). Trimming removed 5 bases at V and 0 bases at J, with 8 bases between. The CDR3: CASSPEASYNEQFF. In DNA, the CDR3 is TGTGCCAGTAGTCCAGAGGCCTCCTACAATGAGCAGTTCTTC.

The V call is TRBV7-2, the J call TRBJ2-2; D may be TRBD2 (5 bases). Germline loops: CDR1 SGHTA, CDR2 FQGNSA. The CDR3 sequence is 16 residues long. The V end was cut by 1 base, the J end by 5 bases, with 14 bases between. The CDR3 region is CASSLGRAVQTGELFF. CDR3 nucleotide sequence: TGTGCCAGCAGCTTAGGGCGGGCGGTTCAGACCGGGGAGCTGTTTTTT.

The V and J genes are TRBV2 and TRBJ2-7, with 7 positions matching TRBD2. Trimming removed 4 bases from V and 0 bases from J; junction bases left unmatched: 6. From germline, CDR1 is SNHLY and CDR2 FYNNEI. CDR3 length: 15 amino acids. CDR3 in DNA: TGTGCCAGCAGTGCCTTTCGGGACTACTCCTACGAGCAGTACTTC. This translates into CASSAFRDYSYEQYF.

The CDR3 is CAWTVGSQGGSPLHF. The CDR3 DNA sequence: TGTGCCTGGACTGTAGGTTCCCAGGGAGGTTCACCCCTCCACTTT. The V and J genes are TRBV30 and TRBJ1-6, with TRBD1 as a possible D gene (5 bases). Germline V gene sequence: CDR1 GTSNPN, CDR2 SVGIG (reference sequence). Deletions cut 4 bases from V and 9 bases from J, with 19 bases between. This CDR3 has 15 residues.

The chain is built from TRBV29-1 and TRBJ2-2, with D uncertain. The CDR3 is made up of 15 amino acids. CDR1 and CDR2 (germline): SQVTM, ANQGSEA. V was cut by 7 bases and J by 4 bases, with 19 bases left in between. The CDR3 DNA is TGCAGCGCCAAGGGCCCTAACTGGTCCACCGGGGAGCTGTTTTTT. It specifies CSAKGPNWSTGELFF.

The chain joins TRBV6-6 to TRBJ1-4, with D unclear. Looked up from germline, CDR1 is MNHNY and CDR2 is SVGAGI (reference sequence). With 2 bases removed from V and 8 bases from J, the gap between germline ends came to 15 bases. The CDR3 has 15 amino acids. CDR3 amino acids: CASSYNPLGHEKLFF. In DNA form, the CDR3 reads TGTGCCAGCAGTTACAATCCCCTAGGCCACGAAAAACTGTTTTTT.

The V and J genes are TRBV7-9 and TRBJ1-4; 7 bases agree with TRBD1. With 4 bases clipped from V and 5 bases from J, the junction kept 7 bases outside the gene matches. CDR3 size: 15 residues. The germline CDR1 and CDR2 sequences are SEHNR and FQNEAQ (reference sequence). CDR3 in amino acids: CASSWGDSQNEKLFF. CDR3 nucleotides: TGTGCCAGCAGCTGGGGGGACAGCCAGAATGAAAAACTGTTTTTT.

This clone was counted once. The chain couples TRBV14 to TRBJ1-2; D call uncertain. The germline gives CDR1 SGHDN, CDR2 FVKESK. The length of the CDR3 is 14 residues. V lost 3 bases and J lost 8, with 16 bases in between. DNA of the CDR3: TGTGCCAGCAGCCAGCCCAGCTTGCAGGAGGGCTACACCTTC. It specifies CASSQPSLQEGYTF.

The table lists this clone with a count of one. Distinct nucleotide sequences in the sample also encode this CDR3. The chain couples TRBV5-1 to TRBJ1-5; D not certain. The CDR3 is 14 residues long. Germline CDR1 SGHRS, CDR2 YFSETQ. V was clipped by 0 bases and J by 3 bases, with 7 bases between them. The CDR3 is CASSLGQTNQPQHF. DNA for the CDR3: TGCGCCAGCAGCTTGGGTCAGACCAATCAGCCCCAGCATTTT.

The rearrangement links TRBV19 to TRBJ2-3; D is uncertain. This CDR3 comprises 15 residues. V gave up 6 bases and J gave up 3 bases, with 16 bases separating them. Per germline, CDR1 LNHDA and CDR2 SQIVND (reference sequence). This CDR3 reads CASSLSLDGTDTQYF. For the CDR3, the DNA is TGTGCCAGTAGCCTGAGCCTAGACGGGACAGATACGCAGTATTTT.

The chain links TRBV7-8 to TRBJ2-3; the D gene is possibly TRBD2 (7 bases). The V and J ends lost 5 bases and 6 bases respectively, with 18 bases between them. The CDR3 totals 15 residues. Germline CDR1 reads SGHVS; CDR2 reads FQNEAQ. The CDR3 sequence is CASSLVGGAGDTQYF. For the CDR3, the DNA is TGTGCCAGCAGCCTCGTAGGGGGGGCGGGGGATACGCAGTATTTT.

This sequence joins TRBV5-1 and TRBJ2-5, with D possibly called TRBD1 or TRBD2 (5 bases each). This CDR3 is built from 18 residues. CDR1 is SGHRS, CDR2 YFSETQ, per germline. The V end lost 0 bases, the J end lost 0 bases, and 18 bases lay between the germline ends. The CDR3 region has the DNA TGCGCCAGCAGCTTGGCTAGAACAGGACGGGAATACCAAGAGACCCAGTACTTC. Protein product: CASSLARTGREYQETQYF.

This clone appeared once. This rearrangement joins TRBV11-2 to TRBJ2-1; 7 nucleotides agree with TRBD1. After removal of 1 base from V and 4 bases from J, the junction contained 10 bases not matched to a gene. This CDR3 has 17 amino acids. Germline V gene sequence: CDR1 SGHAT, CDR2 FQNNGV. CDR3: CASSLAQTGRRYNEQFF. The CDR3 region has the DNA TGTGCCAGCAGCTTAGCCCAGACAGGGAGAAGGTACAATGAGCAGTTCTTC.

The gene calls are TRBV7-9 and TRBJ1-1, with D possibly being TRBD1 (5 bases). V lost 7 bases and J 1 base, leaving 10 bases between the germline ends. Germline V gives CDR1 SEHNR, CDR2 FQNEAQ (reference sequence). The CDR3 runs to 13 residues. CDR3 loop: CASTRDQNTEAFF. In nucleotides, the CDR3 is TGTGCCAGCACCAGGGACCAGAACACTGAAGCTTTCTTT.

The chain employs TRBV5-1 and TRBJ2-7; 7 bases are a match to TRBD1. The V gene end was trimmed by 4 bases and the J gene end by 8 bases; junction bases not matched to a gene: 12. Germline V gene sequence: CDR1 SGHRS, CDR2 YFSETQ. The CDR3 loop spans 14 amino acids. CDR3 sequence reads: CASSPQDRFGKQYF. The CDR3, as DNA: TGCGCCAGCAGCCCGCAGGACAGGTTTGGCAAGCAGTACTTC.